The T cell receptor (beta chain) under discussion was sequenced for a study of memory CD4+ T cells and cytomegalovirus serostatus. Measured with immunoSEQ multiplex PCR; TCRdb has only the in-frame clones, and not every one. The sample consists of 35,000 to 55,000 clones, 75% to 85% of them appearing once. J lost 2 bases, V lost 4 bases, and 6 bases had no gene match. The germline CDR1 and CDR2 sequences are SGHAT and FQNNGV. The CDR3 runs 15 residues. Single viable CD3+CD4+CD8-CD45RO+ cells were sorted as the memory CD4+ T cells. Positive selection with CD4 microbeads enriched total CD4+ T cells. This chain links TRBV11-2 with TRBJ2-7, with 9 bases lining up with TRBD1. The source of this sequence is an adult in good health and CMV-seronegative. The sequenced material came from memory CD4+ T cells from blood. As DNA, the CDR3 is TGTGCCAGCAGCTCCCGGGACAGGGAGGCCTACGAGCAGTACTTC. Protein product: CASSSRDREAYEQYF.